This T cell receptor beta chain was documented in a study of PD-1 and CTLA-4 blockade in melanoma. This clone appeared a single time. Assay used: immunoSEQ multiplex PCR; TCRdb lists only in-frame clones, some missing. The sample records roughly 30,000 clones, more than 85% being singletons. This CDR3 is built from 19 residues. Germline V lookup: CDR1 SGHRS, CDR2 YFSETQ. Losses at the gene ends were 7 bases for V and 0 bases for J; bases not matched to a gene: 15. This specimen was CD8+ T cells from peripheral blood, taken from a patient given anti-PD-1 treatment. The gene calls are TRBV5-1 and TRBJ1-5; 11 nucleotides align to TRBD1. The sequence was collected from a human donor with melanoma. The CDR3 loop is CASSRPGQGVGCSNQPQHF. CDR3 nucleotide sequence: TGCGCCAGCTCGCGGCCGGGACAGGGGGTTGGTTGTAGCAATCAGCCCCAGCATTTT.